One and the same sample provided the 3 T cell receptor beta chains below, sequenced in a study of blood T cell repertoires in COVID-19. This table comes from immunoSEQ multiplex PCR, and its TCRdb copy is limited to in-frame clones, with some not included. The sample shows more than 100,000 clones, roughly 84% of them seen only once. Sequenced sample: peripheral blood. The receptors shown here come from a woman younger than 45 who had recovered from COVID-19.

Only a few counts were recorded for this clone. V usage is TRBV12-3 or TRBV12-4 and J usage is TRBJ1-2; 9 positions agree with TRBD1. V lost 6 bases and J lost 6; bases outside the gene matches: 5. CDR3 size: 13 residues. For the CDR3, the DNA is TGTGCCAGCAGGTGGGACAGGGAAGATGGCTACACCTTC. This encodes CASRWDREDGYTF.

This clone was seen many times. The chain carries TRBV9 and TRBJ1-3; D is unresolved. This CDR3 is built from 14 residues. Per germline, CDR1 SGDLS and CDR2 YYNGEE. Trimming removed 0 bases from V and 4 bases from J, with 8 bases in between. CDR3 protein: CASSVGLEGNTIYF. The DNA of the CDR3 is TGTGCCAGCAGCGTAGGATTGGAGGGAAACACCATATATTTT.

The chain joins TRBV11-2 to TRBJ2-1; tentatively, D is TRBD1 (5 bases). The V end was cut by 5 bases, the J end by 8 bases, with 16 bases between. The CDR3 is made up of 14 amino acids. Germline V gene sequence: CDR1 SGHAT, CDR2 FQNNGV. As DNA, the CDR3 is TGTGCCAGCAGCCCCGACGCAGGGATCGATGAGCAGTTCTTC. Translating it yields CASSPDAGIDEQFF. The variable domain in full, with the rest retrieved from reference TRBV11-2 and TRBJ2-1, is EAGVAQSPRYKIIEKRQSVAFWCNPISGHATLYWYQQILGQGPKLLIQFQNNGVVDDSQLPKDRFSAERLKGVDSTLKIQPAKLEDSAVYLCASSPDAGIDEQFFGPGTRLTVL.